These 18 T cell receptor beta chains were sequenced from one sample in a study of cytomegalovirus exposure and HLA in healthy donors. PCR employed 60 Vbeta and 13 Jbeta primers. Some clones are missing from TCRdb's copy, which holds only in-frame ones; the method was immunoSEQ multiplex PCR. This sample has about 200,000 clones, with 55% to 75% found just once. Specimen: PBMCs. These receptors were taken from a middle-aged man in good health and CMV-seropositive.

The V call is TRBV4-2, the J call TRBJ1-3; unclear D gene. The CDR3 is made up of 16 amino acids. V lost 3 bases, J lost 0 bases, and 12 bases lay in between. Germline CDR1 is LGHNA and CDR2 is YNFKEQ. DNA of the CDR3: TGTGCCAGCAGCCAGGAGCCGTGGATCTCTGGAAACACCATATATTTT. Translation: CASSQEPWISGNTIYF.

The V and J genes are TRBV10-3 and TRBJ2-1; 11 bases line up with TRBD1. Unmatched junction bases numbered 5, after V lost 2 bases and J lost 8 bases. The CDR3 is 15 residues long. CDR1 is ENHRY and CDR2 is SYGVKD in the germline V gene. CDR3: CAISEGTGGLYEQFF. The DNA of the CDR3 is TGTGCCATCAGTGAGGGGACAGGGGGTCTCTATGAGCAGTTCTTC.

This clone has just a few counts. V is TRBV7-2 and J is TRBJ1-2, with 9 nucleotides matching TRBD1. The CDR3 loop spans 14 amino acids. CDR1 and CDR2 from the germline V gene are SGHTA and FQGNSA. After removal of 5 bases from V and 4 bases from J, the junction contained 5 bases not matched to a gene. The DNA of the CDR3 is TGTGCCAGCAGCACCCCGACAGGGGGCTATGGCTACACCTTC. Protein sequence: CASSTPTGGYGYTF.

Of note for this clone: One junction end disagrees with the germline gene, perhaps due to a read error. This sequence joins TRBV4-1 and TRBJ2-3; a possible D gene is TRBD1 (5 bases). The CDR3 length is 16 residues. Per germline, CDR1 MGHRA and CDR2 YSYEKL. The CDR3 loop is CAGSQEFRVQGDTQYF. The CDR3 DNA follows: TGCGCCGGCAGCCAAGAGTTCAGGGTCCAAGGAGATACGCAGTATTTT.

The gene calls are TRBV6-5 and TRBJ1-2; 9 bases are shared with TRBD1. With 6 bases clipped from V and 10 bases from J, the junction kept 6 bases outside the gene matches. The CDR3 is 12 residues long. From germline, CDR1 is MNHEY and CDR2 SVGAGI. The CDR3 DNA follows: TGTGCCAGCAGGGGACAGGGTGGCGACTACACCTTC. The encoded protein is CASRGQGGDYTF.

The chain is built from TRBV6-5 and TRBJ2-5; TRBD1 matches 7 bases. Unmatched junction bases numbered 6, after V lost 6 bases and J lost 5 bases. Germline V CDR1 and CDR2: MNHEY, SVGAGI. This CDR3 has 13 residues. CDR3 sequence reads: CASSLGQWETQYF. The CDR3 DNA is TGTGCCAGCAGCTTGGGACAGTGGGAGACCCAGTACTTC.

J is TRBJ2-7 and V is TRBV5-4; a weak D match, TRBD2 (6 bases). This CDR3 is 14 amino acids long. The germline CDR1 and CDR2 sequences are SGHNT and YYREEE (reference sequence). V lost 4 bases and J lost 3, with 14 bases in between. CDR3 coding DNA: TGTGCCAGCAGCCTCGGGGGAAAGAGCTACGAGCAGTACTTC. As protein: CASSLGGKSYEQYF. The variable domain in full, completed from reference TRBV5-4 and TRBJ2-7, reads ETGVTQSPTHLIKTRGQQVTLRCSSQSGHNTVSWYQQALGQGPQFIFQYYREEENGRGNFPPRFSGLQFPNYSSELNVNALELDDSALYLCASSLGGKSYEQYFGPGTRLTVT.

The genes are TRBV2 and TRBJ1-2; TRBD1 matches 7 bases. After removal of 5 bases from V and 4 bases from J, the junction contained 10 bases not matched to a gene. CDR1 and CDR2 from the germline V gene are SNHLY and FYNNEI. CDR3 length: 15 amino acids. In nucleotides, the CDR3 is TGTGCCAGCAGTTTTGACCCGGGACAGACCTATGGCTACACCTTC. Protein: CASSFDPGQTYGYTF.

The chain links TRBV28 to TRBJ2-3; TRBD1 is a possible D gene (6 bases). There are 15 residues in the CDR3. CDR1 and CDR2 from the germline V gene are MDHEN and SYDVKM. Trimming left V 2 bases short and J 1 base short, with 10 bases between. The CDR3 DNA is TGTGCCAGCAGTTTACAGGGGTTGGGCACAGATACGCAGTATTTT. This codes for CASSLQGLGTDTQYF.

V is TRBV6-6 and J is TRBJ1-2, with 7 nucleotides matching TRBD1. Germline assignment: CDR1 MNHNY and CDR2 SVGAGI (reference sequence). The V and J ends lost 2 bases and 7 bases, in that order; junction bases with no gene match: 10. CDR3 length: 15 residues. CDR3 residues: CASSYGSGQGGGYTF. DNA for the CDR3: TGTGCCAGCAGTTACGGGTCAGGCCAGGGGGGTGGCTACACCTTC.

The chain is built from TRBV6-1 and TRBJ1-2, with D tentatively TRBD1 (6 bases). This CDR3 spans 12 amino acids. Trimming took 6 bases from V and 7 from J, leaving 12 bases between them. Germline lookup yields CDR1 MNHNS and CDR2 SASEGT. In nucleotides, the CDR3 is TGTGCCAGCAGACCAGGGGCGCCTGGCTACACCTTC. Encoded protein: CASRPGAPGYTF.

The chain employs TRBV6-1 and TRBJ2-7; D gene ambiguous. Germline V lookup: CDR1 MNHNS, CDR2 SASEGT. This CDR3 region has 15 residues. V shed 4 bases and J shed 4 bases, with 17 bases lying between them. Here the CDR3 DNA reads TGTGCCAGCAGTGCATATCTAGAGCGTGGTTACGAGCAGTACTTC. Amino acid sequence: CASSAYLERGYEQYF.

This chain joins TRBV4-1 and TRBJ1-2; 9 nucleotides align to TRBD1. The length of the CDR3 is 16 residues. V trimming: 4 bases; J trimming: 4 bases; junction bases outside the gene matches: 10. Germline V gene sequence: CDR1 MGHRA, CDR2 YSYEKL. CDR3 sequence reads: CASSPVGQGLLYGYTF. The CDR3 DNA follows: TGCGCCAGCAGCCCAGTCGGACAGGGGCTCCTCTATGGCTACACCTTC.

The V gene is TRBV7-8, the J gene TRBJ2-7; D is possibly TRBD2 (5 bases). CDR3 length equals 15 residues. Germline CDR1 is SGHVS and CDR2 is FQNEAQ. Deletions cut 1 base from V and 0 bases from J, with 10 bases between. Here the CDR3 DNA reads TGTGCCAGCAGCTTAGGACCGGGGTTCTCCTACGAGCAGTACTTC. Amino acids: CASSLGPGFSYEQYF.

The chain recombines TRBV28 with TRBJ1-2; D ambiguous. CDR1 and CDR2 (germline): MDHEN, SYDVKM. V was shortened by 2 bases and J by 1 base, with 11 bases between the two germline ends. The CDR3 covers 15 residues. The CDR3 DNA sequence: TGTGCCAGCAGTTTAGGAGGTGGGATTAACTATGGCTACACCTTC. This encodes CASSLGGGINYGYTF.

This clone was seen more than once but under ten times. This CDR3 is also generated by other DNA sequences in the sample. The V call is TRBV20-1, the J call TRBJ1-1; D possibly corresponds to TRBD1 (5 bases). Per the germline V gene, CDR1 is DFQATT and CDR2 is SNEGSKA (reference sequence). V lost 6 bases and J lost 4, with 9 bases in between. This CDR3 has 11 residues. Here the CDR3 DNA reads TGCAGTGCAACAAGGGGCACTGAAGCTTTCTTT. Its translation is CSATRGTEAFF.

The chain carries TRBV5-5 and TRBJ2-7, with D possibly matching TRBD2 (5 bases). CDR3 length equals 13 residues. Germline assignment: CDR1 SGHKS and CDR2 YYEKEE (reference sequence). V lost 5 bases and J lost 2, with 11 bases in between. As DNA, the CDR3 is TGTGCCAGCAGTCGGGATGGAGCCTACGAGCAGTACTTC. It codes for CASSRDGAYEQYF.

This chain joins TRBV7-3 and TRBJ2-2; 7 bases match TRBD2. Germline CDR1 SGHTA, CDR2 FQGTGA. The CDR3 runs 16 residues. Losses at the gene ends were 0 bases for V and 4 bases for J; bases not matched to a gene: 5. The CDR3: CASSLTASGVTGELFF. The DNA of the CDR3 is TGTGCCAGCAGCTTAACTGCCAGCGGGGTCACCGGGGAGCTGTTTTTT. Full variable domain (remainder filled in from reference TRBV7-3 and TRBJ2-2): GAGVSQTPSNKVTEKGKYVELRCDPISGHTALYWYRQSLGQGPEFLIYFQGTGAADDSGLPNDRFFAVRPEGSVSTLKIQRTERGDSAVYLCASSLTASGVTGELFFGEGSRLTVL.